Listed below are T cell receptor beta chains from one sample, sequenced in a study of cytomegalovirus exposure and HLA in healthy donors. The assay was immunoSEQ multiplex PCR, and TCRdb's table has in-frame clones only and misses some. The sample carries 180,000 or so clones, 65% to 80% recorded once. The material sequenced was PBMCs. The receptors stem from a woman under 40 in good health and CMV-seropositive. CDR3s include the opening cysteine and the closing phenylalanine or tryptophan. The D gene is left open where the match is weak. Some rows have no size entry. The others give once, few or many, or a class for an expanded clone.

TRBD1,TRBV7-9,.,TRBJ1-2,CASSFDRGQGGYTF,TGTGCCAGCAGTTTCGACAGGGGGCAAGGTGGCTACACCTTC
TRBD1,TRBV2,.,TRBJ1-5,CASRRDSNQPQHF,TGTGCCAGCAGACGGGACAGTAATCAGCCCCAGCATTTT
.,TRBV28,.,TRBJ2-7,CASSLRGYEQYF,TGTGCCAGCAGTTTACGGGGGTACGAGCAGTACTTC
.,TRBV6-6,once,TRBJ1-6,CASSHFQSPLHF,TGTGCCAGCAGTCACTTCCAGTCACCCCTCCACTTT
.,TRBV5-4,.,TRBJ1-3,CASSLDFRDSGNTIYF,TGTGCCAGCAGCTTGGATTTCCGGGACTCTGGAAACACCATATATTTT
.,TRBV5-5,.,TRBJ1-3,CASRDSRRSDTIYF,TGTGCCAGCAGGGACAGTAGACGATCCGACACCATATATTTT
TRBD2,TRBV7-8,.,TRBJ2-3,CASSPGLAGGSDTQYF,TGTGCCAGCAGCCCGGGACTAGCGGGGGGATCGGATACGCAGTATTTT
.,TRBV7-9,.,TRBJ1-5,CASSLDRAGGHQPQHF,TGTGCCAGCAGCTTAGATCGGGCGGGAGGCCATCAGCCCCAGCATTTT
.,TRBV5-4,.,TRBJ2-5,CASSLAGETQYF,TGTGCCAGCAGCTTGGCGGGGGAGACCCAGTACTTC
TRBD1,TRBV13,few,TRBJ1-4,CASSRDRAEKLFF,TGTGCCAGCAGCCGGGACAGGGCTGAAAAACTGTTTTTT
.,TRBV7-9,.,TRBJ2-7,CASSFRGGDEQYF,TGTGCCAGCAGCTTCAGAGGGGGGGACGAGCAGTACTTC
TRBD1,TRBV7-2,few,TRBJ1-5,CASSLGDRGQPQHF,TGTGCCAGCAGCCTAGGGGACAGGGGCCAGCCCCAGCATTTT
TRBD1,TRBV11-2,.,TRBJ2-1,CASSLQGAMYNEQFF,TGTGCCAGCAGCCTACAGGGGGCCATGTACAATGAGCAGTTCTTC
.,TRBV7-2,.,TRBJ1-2,CASSLTGLDYGYTF,TGTGCCAGCAGCCTAACAGGGTTAGACTATGGCTACACCTTC
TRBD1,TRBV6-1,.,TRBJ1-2,CASTEEGDRLNF,TGTGCCAGCACTGAAGAGGGGGACAGGCTAAACTTC
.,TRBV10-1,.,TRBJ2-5,CASSEGGGSETQYF,TGCGCCAGCAGTGAAGGTGGGGGCTCGGAGACCCAGTACTTC
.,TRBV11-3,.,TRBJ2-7,CASSGTGPLSYEQYF,TGTGCCAGCAGCGGCACAGGCCCGCTCTCCTACGAGCAGTACTTC